This T cell receptor (beta chain) was captured in a study of CD8 T cells in ankylosing spondylitis. Notes on the study in general: Peripheral blood samples showed relatively rare disease-linked clones, and these clones were CD8+. Made up of eight highly homologous variants, a TCR beta motif appeared characteristic of ankylosing spondylitis blood. Significant enrichment of disease-linked clones was reported in matched ankylosing spondylitis synovial fluid.

V was trimmed by 3 bases and J by 0 bases, leaving 13 bases between them. Germline V gives CDR1 MNHEY, CDR2 SMNVEV (reference sequence). The CDR3 covers 16 residues. Researchers built TCR beta libraries using quantitative 5'-RACE with molecular barcodes. Each CDR3 protein gets one entry after TCRdb re-called the 5' RACE reads with MiXCR. The sample has approximately 140,000 distinct CDR3 sequences, about 15% seen once. To note about this clonotype: Its specificity is not known.

Sequenced: blood, either unsorted or a sorted T cell fraction (not recorded which). The rearrangement links TRBV27 to TRBJ2-3; D is unclear. The origin of this receptor is a male donor with ankylosing spondylitis. The CDR3 region is CASSFRGRLSTDTQYF. In nucleotides, the CDR3 is TGTGCCAGCAGTTTCCGCGGACGGCTTAGCACAGATACGCAGTATTTT.